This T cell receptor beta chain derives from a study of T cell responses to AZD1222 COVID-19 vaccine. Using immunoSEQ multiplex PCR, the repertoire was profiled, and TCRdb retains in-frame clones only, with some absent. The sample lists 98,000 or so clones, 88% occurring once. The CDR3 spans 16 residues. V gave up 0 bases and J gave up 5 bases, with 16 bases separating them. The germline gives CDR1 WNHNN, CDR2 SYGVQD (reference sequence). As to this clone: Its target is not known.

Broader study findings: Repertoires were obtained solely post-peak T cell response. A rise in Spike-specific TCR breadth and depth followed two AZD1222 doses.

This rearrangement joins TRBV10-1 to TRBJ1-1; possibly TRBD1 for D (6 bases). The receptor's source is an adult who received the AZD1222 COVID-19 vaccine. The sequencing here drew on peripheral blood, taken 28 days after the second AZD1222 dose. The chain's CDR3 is CASSESGTTGTTEAFF. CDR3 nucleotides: TGCGCCAGCAGTGAGTCGGGGACAACCGGGACGACTGAAGCTTTCTTT.